A selection of T cell receptor beta chains follows, all from one sample in a study of resident and recirculating memory T cells in vitiligo. Using immunoSEQ multiplex PCR, the repertoire was profiled, and TCRdb retains in-frame clones only, with some absent. The sample lists 75,000 to 95,000 clones, about 90% occurring once. Sequencing input: blood. The origin of the receptors is a male donor with vitiligo. Each CDR3 is given with its conserved first and last residue. D genes are given only for firm matches. Only part of the rows carry a size: once, few, many, or a class if the clone is expanded.

d_call: TRBD1; v_call: TRBV18; j_call: TRBJ1-4; clone_size: -; cdr3_nt: TGTGCCAGCTCACATACCGGGACAGGGGTCATACGGAGTGAAAAACTGTTTTTT; cdr3_aa: CASSHTGTGVIRSEKLFF
d_call: TRBD2; v_call: TRBV13; j_call: TRBJ2-3; clone_size: -; cdr3_nt: TGTGCCAGCAGCTTACCGGGACTAGCGGGAGAGAATACGCAGTATTTT; cdr3_aa: CASSLPGLAGENTQYF
d_call: TRBD1; v_call: TRBV19; j_call: TRBJ1-1; clone_size: -; cdr3_nt: TGTGCCAGTAGTTCACGGACAGGCGGAGGCCTTGAAGCTTTCTTT; cdr3_aa: CASSSRTGGGLEAFF
d_call: -; v_call: TRBV18; j_call: TRBJ2-5; clone_size: once; cdr3_nt: TGTGCCAGCTCACCACGGCTCCAAGAGACCCAGTACTTC; cdr3_aa: CASSPRLQETQYF
d_call: -; v_call: TRBV20-1; j_call: TRBJ2-3; clone_size: -; cdr3_nt: TGCAGTGCTACTAGGAGGAATACGCAGTATTTT; cdr3_aa: CSATRRNTQYF
d_call: TRBD1; v_call: TRBV25-1; j_call: TRBJ1-4; clone_size: once; cdr3_nt: TGTGCCAGCACTCCAGGGGGAACTAATGAAAAACTGTTTTTT; cdr3_aa: CASTPGGTNEKLFF
d_call: -; v_call: TRBV6-4; j_call: TRBJ2-2; clone_size: -; cdr3_nt: TGTGCCAGCTCAGATAACACCGGGGAGCTGTTTTTT; cdr3_aa: CASSDNTGELFF
d_call: TRBD2; v_call: TRBV7-2; j_call: TRBJ2-7; clone_size: -; cdr3_nt: TGTGCCAGCAGCTCCCGCGGGGGGTACGAGCAGTACTTC; cdr3_aa: CASSSRGGYEQYF
d_call: TRBD1; v_call: TRBV7-6; j_call: TRBJ1-1; clone_size: -; cdr3_nt: TGTGCCAGCAGCCCACTAGGACAGGAGAACACTGAAGCTTTCTTT; cdr3_aa: CASSPLGQENTEAFF
d_call: TRBD2; v_call: TRBV7-2; j_call: TRBJ2-3; clone_size: -; cdr3_nt: TGTGCCAGCAGCTTCGAAACTAGCGGGATTACAGATACGCAGTATTTT; cdr3_aa: CASSFETSGITDTQYF
d_call: -; v_call: TRBV11-2; j_call: TRBJ2-3; clone_size: -; cdr3_nt: TGTGCCAGCAGCCTCAGAGTGGACCCACGGGGAGATACGCAGTATTTT; cdr3_aa: CASSLRVDPRGDTQYF
d_call: TRBD2; v_call: TRBV7-9; j_call: TRBJ2-7; clone_size: -; cdr3_nt: TGTGCCAGCAGCTCCGATAGCGGGTCTACCTACGAGCAGTACTTC; cdr3_aa: CASSSDSGSTYEQYF
d_call: TRBD2; v_call: TRBV4-2; j_call: TRBJ2-3; clone_size: -; cdr3_nt: TGTGCCAGCAGCCGGACTAGCGGGAGTCCAGATACGCAGTATTTT; cdr3_aa: CASSRTSGSPDTQYF
d_call: TRBD2; v_call: TRBV11-1; j_call: TRBJ2-2; clone_size: -; cdr3_nt: TGTGCCAGCAGCTTTTCTAGCGGGAATACCGGGGAGCTGTTTTTT; cdr3_aa: CASSFSSGNTGELFF
d_call: TRBD2; v_call: TRBV4-1; j_call: TRBJ2-4; clone_size: -; cdr3_nt: TGCGCCAGCAGCCCGGGACTAGCGGCCCACCGGGACATTCAGTACTTC; cdr3_aa: CASSPGLAAHRDIQYF
d_call: TRBD1; v_call: TRBV10-3; j_call: TRBJ2-1; clone_size: -; cdr3_nt: TGTGCCATCAGTGTACAGGGGTCAGTACATGGCAATGAGCAGTTCTTC; cdr3_aa: CAISVQGSVHGNEQFF
d_call: TRBD1; v_call: TRBV4-3; j_call: TRBJ1-1; clone_size: -; cdr3_nt: TGCGCCAGCAGCCAAGAGGGACAGGGGTGGACTGAAGCTTTCTTT; cdr3_aa: CASSQEGQGWTEAFF
d_call: -; v_call: TRBV27; j_call: TRBJ1-3; clone_size: -; cdr3_nt: TGTGCCAGCAGGGCCGGCAGGTCAGGCTCTGGAAACACCATATATTTT; cdr3_aa: CASRAGRSGSGNTIYF
d_call: -; v_call: TRBV11-3; j_call: TRBJ1-2; clone_size: -; cdr3_nt: TGTGCCAGCAGCTTAGGCCAGGGCTCCTATGGCTACACCTTC; cdr3_aa: CASSLGQGSYGYTF
d_call: -; v_call: TRBV7-9; j_call: TRBJ1-4; clone_size: -; cdr3_nt: TGTGCCAGCAGTCCCCAGGAAGGATCTAATGAAAAACTGTTTTTT; cdr3_aa: CASSPQEGSNEKLFF
d_call: -; v_call: TRBV5-1; j_call: TRBJ1-3; clone_size: -; cdr3_nt: TGCGCCAGCAGCTTGGAGGGACACATAGGAAACACCATATATTTT; cdr3_aa: CASSLEGHIGNTIYF
d_call: TRBD2; v_call: TRBV6-5; j_call: TRBJ2-7; clone_size: -; cdr3_nt: TGTGCCAGCAGTTACTACGGGACTAGCGGGCTTTACGAGCAGTACTTC; cdr3_aa: CASSYYGTSGLYEQYF
d_call: TRBD2; v_call: TRBV7-9; j_call: TRBJ2-5; clone_size: -; cdr3_nt: TGTGCCAGCAGCGGGGGGGACCGAGAGACCCAGTACTTC; cdr3_aa: CASSGGDRETQYF
d_call: TRBD1; v_call: TRBV6-1; j_call: TRBJ2-4; clone_size: -; cdr3_nt: TGTGCCAGCAGTGTCCAAGGACAGGGGCTTGCCAAAAACATTCAGTACTTC; cdr3_aa: CASSVQGQGLAKNIQYF
d_call: -; v_call: TRBV9; j_call: TRBJ1-1; clone_size: -; cdr3_nt: TGTGCCAGCAGCGAAAAGGGGCAGTTGAACACTGAAGCTTTCTTT; cdr3_aa: CASSEKGQLNTEAFF
d_call: TRBD2; v_call: TRBV5-1; j_call: TRBJ2-3; clone_size: -; cdr3_nt: TGCGCCAGCAGCTTAGGACTAGCGGGAGGTCCAGATACGCAGTATTTT; cdr3_aa: CASSLGLAGGPDTQYF
d_call: TRBD2; v_call: TRBV7-8; j_call: TRBJ2-1; clone_size: -; cdr3_nt: TGTGCCAGCAGCTTCGGACTAGCGGGTTCCTACAATGAGCAGTTCTTC; cdr3_aa: CASSFGLAGSYNEQFF
d_call: -; v_call: TRBV27; j_call: TRBJ2-1; clone_size: -; cdr3_nt: TGTGCCAGCAGTATTTCTAGCGCTAGGGTGAATGAGCAGTTCTTC; cdr3_aa: CASSISSARVNEQFF
d_call: -; v_call: TRBV5-5; j_call: TRBJ1-1; clone_size: once; cdr3_nt: TGTGCCAGCAGCGCCGACAGCTTAGGGGTAGCTTTCTTT; cdr3_aa: CASSADSLGVAFF
d_call: TRBD1; v_call: TRBV7-8; j_call: TRBJ1-2; clone_size: -; cdr3_nt: TGTGCCAGCAGCCCCGGGACAGACTTTAACTATGGCTACACCTTC; cdr3_aa: CASSPGTDFNYGYTF
d_call: TRBD1; v_call: TRBV2; j_call: TRBJ2-3; clone_size: -; cdr3_nt: TGTGCCAGCACTGGGTGGCAGGGGGGCACAGATACGCAGTATTTT; cdr3_aa: CASTGWQGGTDTQYF
d_call: TRBD1; v_call: TRBV7-2; j_call: TRBJ2-2; clone_size: -; cdr3_nt: TGTGCCAGCAGCTTACGACAGGGTACGAACACCGGGGAGCTGTTTTTT; cdr3_aa: CASSLRQGTNTGELFF
d_call: TRBD1; v_call: TRBV27; j_call: TRBJ1-5; clone_size: -; cdr3_nt: TGTGCCACACGACAGGGGGGGGGCAATCAGCCCCAGCATTTT; cdr3_aa: CATRQGGGNQPQHF
d_call: TRBD2; v_call: TRBV13; j_call: TRBJ2-5; clone_size: -; cdr3_nt: TGTGCCAGCAAGCGGGGGACGGGTGGGACCCAGTACTTC; cdr3_aa: CASKRGTGGTQYF
d_call: -; v_call: TRBV6-6; j_call: TRBJ1-5; clone_size: once; cdr3_nt: TGTGCCAGCAGGACCACCGGGAACAATCAGCCCCAGCATTTT; cdr3_aa: CASRTTGNNQPQHF
d_call: TRBD2; v_call: TRBV4-1; j_call: TRBJ2-3; clone_size: once; cdr3_nt: TGCGCCAGCAGCCAAGATCTCTCAGCGGGAGGGGCAGATACGCAGTATTTT; cdr3_aa: CASSQDLSAGGADTQYF
d_call: -; v_call: TRBV6-6; j_call: TRBJ1-1; clone_size: -; cdr3_nt: TGTGCCAGCAGGCTGGAAGAGGGTGAAGCTTTCTTT; cdr3_aa: CASRLEEGEAFF